This TCR beta chain appears in the sequencing data of a study of shared clonotypes between healthy human individuals. Study findings and constraints: Compared with clonotypes that all four donors shared, non-shared clonotypes had lower generation probabilities. What rarefaction showed was incomplete sorted-subset sequencing despite large depth. Larger richness was generally estimated for naive than memory subsets.

The data were produced by immunoSEQ multiplex PCR, yet TCRdb's version contains in-frame clones alone and is incomplete. Of more than 2 million clones listed, 95% are singletons. Everyone who donated was a Caucasian adult who lived in Nashville, Tennessee. Germline lookup yields CDR1 MDHEN and CDR2 SYDVKM. Trimming removed 7 bases from V and 5 bases from J; junction bases left unmatched: 6. This CDR3 has 14 residues. A note on this clone: The antigen remains unidentified.

The sequence came from a man younger than 35 in good health. J is TRBJ2-7 and V is TRBV28; 12 positions agree with TRBD1. The sample comprised naive CD4+ T cells sorted from blood. Subset specified: CD45RA+ positively selected. The CDR3, as DNA: TGTGCCAGCATTGCCGGGACAGGGGGCCACGAGCAGTACTTC. This codes for CASIAGTGGHEQYF.